The 21 T cell receptor beta chains below were found in one sample sequenced in a study of T cells after somatic rescue of genetic block. Assay: immunoSEQ multiplex PCR; the TCRdb copy retains only in-frame clones and omits some. The sample lists about 13,000 clones; 65% to 75% were seen once. What was sequenced was peripheral blood mononuclear cells (PBMCs). These receptors were obtained from a boy aged 10-17 years.

This clone was seen only a few times. This chain links TRBV19 with TRBJ1-5, with 11 nucleotides matching TRBD1. V was pared by 4 bases and J by 6 bases, with 8 bases of the junction left unmatched. Germline CDR1 and CDR2: LNHDA and SQIVND (reference sequence). The CDR3 has 16 amino acids. CDR3 region: CASSKWDRGGSQPQHF. The CDR3 coding sequence is TGTGCCAGTAGTAAGTGGGACAGGGGGGGTAGTCAGCCCCAGCATTTT.

This clone was seen only a few times. CDR3 region: CASSLQAGGNEQYF. Written as DNA, the CDR3 is TGCGCCAGCAGCTTGCAAGCGGGGGGCAACGAGCAGTACTTC. The chain has TRBV5-1 and TRBJ2-7; TRBD2 matches at 9 bases. Germline V gene lookup returns CDR1 SGHRS and CDR2 YFSETQ. With V trimmed by 1 base and J by 5 bases, 4 bases remained unmatched. The CDR3 has 14 residues.

This clone is deemed medium-sized. The chain couples TRBV19 to TRBJ1-2; tentative D call: TRBD1 (6 bases). Germline V gives CDR1 LNHDA, CDR2 SQIVND (reference sequence). The CDR3 is 13 residues long. Trimming removed 4 bases from V and 4 bases from J, with 10 bases in between. Written as DNA, the CDR3 is TGTGCCAGTAGTACAGGGGAAATCTATGGCTACACCTTC. This codes for CASSTGEIYGYTF.

As regards this clone: At one end, the junction sequence differs from germline, possibly due to a read error. The chain employs TRBV29-1 and TRBJ2-4, with D tentatively TRBD2 (5 bases). CDR3 length: 9 amino acids. Germline V lookup: CDR1 SQVTM, CDR2 ANQGSEA. The CDR3 region is CSVRGLGNF. CDR3 nucleotide sequence: TGCAGCGTTCGGGGTCTAGGAAACTTC.

This chain uses TRBV18 with TRBJ2-7, with D maybe TRBD2 (6 bases). Trimming took off 3 bases at V and 9 bases at J, with 12 bases between the two ends. CDR1 and CDR2 (germline): KGHSH, LQKENI. CDR3 length: 12 residues. DNA for the CDR3: TGTGCCAGCTCACCGGGGGGAGCTTGGCAGTACTTC. Amino acid sequence: CASSPGGAWQYF.

This clone was picked up a small number of times. The V gene is TRBV30, the J gene TRBJ1-5, with D maybe TRBD1 (6 bases). Trimming cost V 1 base and J 3 bases, with 10 bases left between them. Germline V lookup: CDR1 GTSNPN, CDR2 SVGIG (reference sequence). The CDR3 consists of 14 residues. CDR3 nucleotides: TGTGCCTGGAGTGCTCAGGGGACCAATCAGCCCCAGCATTTT. This sequence encodes CAWSAQGTNQPQHF.

J is TRBJ2-5 and V is TRBV7-2; 8 positions agree with TRBD2. The ends lost 3 bases at V and 4 bases at J; junction bases unmatched: 7. The CDR3 length is 15 residues. The V gene's germline CDR1 is SGHTA and CDR2 FQGNSA. The CDR3 sequence is CASSFPAGATETQYF. CDR3 DNA: TGTGCCAGCAGCTTCCCAGCGGGAGCTACAGAGACCCAGTACTTC.

This clone came up a few times. This rearrangement joins TRBV28 to TRBJ1-5; D is unresolved. From germline, CDR1 is MDHEN and CDR2 SYDVKM. V gave up 3 bases and J gave up 0 bases, with 12 bases separating them. The CDR3 consists of 16 residues. The CDR3 sequence: CASSFGLDYSNQPQHF. The CDR3 nucleotides are TGTGCCAGCAGTTTTGGGTTGGATTATAGCAATCAGCCCCAGCATTTT. The variable domain in full, completed from reference TRBV28 and TRBJ1-5, reads DVKVTQSSRYLVKRTGEKVFLECVQDMDHENMFWYRQDPGLGLRLIYFSYDVKMKEKGDIPEGYSVSREKKERFSLILESASTNQTSMYLCASSFGLDYSNQPQHFGDGTRLSIL.

Turning to this clone: Other DNA sequences from this sample encode an identical CDR3 as well. The CDR3 loop reads CASSLVQETQYF. The CDR3 DNA follows: TGCGCCAGCAGCTTGGTTCAAGAGACCCAGTACTTC. The chain is built from TRBV5-1 and TRBJ2-5; D gene uncertain. There are 12 residues in the CDR3. Germline V gene data show CDR1 as SGHRS and CDR2 as YFSETQ. V was shortened by 0 bases and J by 2 bases, with 2 bases between the two germline ends.

This clone is hyperexpanded (1% or more) in the sample. The CDR3 coding sequence is TGTGCCAGCAGTGAAACCCGGCAGGGGCCTATTTCCTACGAGCAGTACTTC. This translates into CASSETRQGPISYEQYF. The chain couples TRBV2 to TRBJ2-7, with TRBD1 as a possible D gene (6 bases). The CDR3 is made up of 17 amino acids. Deletions cut 2 bases from V and 1 base from J, with 18 bases between. From germline, CDR1 is SNHLY and CDR2 FYNNEI.

The V call is TRBV28, the J call TRBJ1-2; 8 nucleotides line up with TRBD1. V shed 5 bases, J shed 8 bases, and the junction held 7 bases outside the gene matches. The CDR3 is made up of 13 amino acids. Germline-derived CDR1 and CDR2 are MDHEN and SYDVKM. The CDR3 spells CASSTQGAGGYTF. The CDR3 DNA reads as TGTGCCAGCAGTACCCAGGGGGCTGGGGGCTACACCTTC.

This clone was counted only a few times. The chain recombines TRBV29-1 with TRBJ1-2; 7 bases match TRBD1. The germline V gene encodes CDR1 SQVTM and CDR2 ANQGSEA. V shed 6 bases and J 3 bases; nucleotides not matched to a gene: 10. The CDR3 contains 14 residues. The CDR3 coding sequence is TGCAGCGTCCCCGACAGGGCAGTCGACTATGGCTACACCTTC. As protein: CSVPDRAVDYGYTF.

The chain has TRBV9 and TRBJ2-7, with 9 bases lining up with TRBD2. Germline CDR1 reads SGDLS; CDR2 reads YYNGEE. The length of the CDR3 is 14 residues. The J segment lost 3 bases and the V segment lost 5 bases, leaving 6 bases of the junction unmatched. The CDR3 DNA reads as TGTGCCAGCAGTGCCGGGACTAGCTACTACGAGCAGTACTTC. It encodes CASSAGTSYYEQYF.

The chain carries TRBV14 and TRBJ2-5; D not resolved. TRBJ2-7 explains the end of the DNA better; the J call may be wrong. The length of the CDR3 is 15 residues. Germline CDR1 and CDR2: SGHDN and FVKESK. This CDR3 reads CASSQGGILSYEQYF. CDR3 sequence (DNA): TGTGCCAGCAGCCAAGGGGGAATCCTGAGCTACGAGCAGTACTTC.

The rearrangement links TRBV5-1 to TRBJ2-7; D is possibly TRBD2 (6 bases). The CDR3 totals 15 residues. CDR1 is SGHRS, CDR2 YFSETQ, per germline. V lost 2 bases and J 3 bases, leaving 15 bases between the germline ends. In DNA, the CDR3 is TGCGCCAGCAGCTTTTGGACGGAGGGTTTCTACGAGCAGTACTTC. This translates into CASSFWTEGFYEQYF.

This chain uses TRBV11-2 with TRBJ2-3; 14 nucleotides agree with TRBD2. The ends lost 1 base at V and 5 bases at J; junction bases unmatched: 8. The CDR3 is made up of 18 amino acids. Germline loops: CDR1 SGHAT, CDR2 FQNNGV. Written as DNA, the CDR3 is TGTGCCAGCAGCTTAGGGACGCCGGGACTAGCGGGAGAAGATACGCAGTATTTT. It codes for CASSLGTPGLAGEDTQYF.

The gene calls are TRBV28 and TRBJ2-4; 7 bases agree with TRBD1. V lost 4 bases, J lost 4 bases, and 7 bases stayed unmatched. This CDR3 comprises 15 residues. Germline CDR1 is MDHEN and CDR2 is SYDVKM. The CDR3 is CASSYRGQPKNIQYF. Written as DNA, the CDR3 is TGTGCCAGCAGTTACCGGGGACAGCCTAAAAACATTCAGTACTTC.

This clone has only a few counts. The V call is TRBV29-1, the J call TRBJ2-1; the D gene is possibly TRBD2 (5 bases). The CDR3 contains 16 residues. V was cut by 4 bases and J by 5 bases, with 21 bases left in between. Germline values: CDR1 SQVTM, CDR2 ANQGSEA. The CDR3 loop is CSVGPRELGNHNEQFF. CDR3 coding DNA: TGCAGCGTTGGCCCTCGGGAACTTGGGAACCACAATGAGCAGTTCTTC.

This clone turned up a few times. The J gene is TRBJ2-3, the V gene TRBV10-3; D is unresolved. V dropped 3 bases and J dropped 0 bases, with 16 bases sitting between them. CDR1 ENHRY and CDR2 SYGVKD come from the germline V gene. The CDR3 extends over 17 amino acids. CDR3 in DNA: TGTGCCATCAGTGAATCAGGACCAGGATCCAGCACAGATACGCAGTATTTT. It translates to CAISESGPGSSTDTQYF.

The chain is built from TRBV11-2 and TRBJ2-6; D not resolved. V lost 4 bases and J lost 0, with 13 bases in between. Per germline, CDR1 SGHAT and CDR2 FQNNGV. CDR3 length: 17 residues. For the CDR3, the DNA is TGTGCCAGCAGCTCGGGCATTGGCAGCTCTGGGGCCAACGTCCTGACTTTC. It yields the protein CASSSGIGSSGANVLTF.

In DNA form, the CDR3 reads TGTGCCATCAGTGAGTCGATTCCAGGGACGGGATCTCAGCCCCAGCATTTT. As protein: CAISESIPGTGSQPQHF. The rearrangement uses TRBV10-3 and TRBJ1-5; D may be TRBD1 (5 bases). Trimming took 0 bases from V and 6 from J, leaving 18 bases between them. There are 17 residues in the CDR3. Germline V gene lookup returns CDR1 ENHRY and CDR2 SYGVKD.